The entry below gives a single T cell receptor beta chain sequence along with its context. The read stops 3 residues short of the end of the CDR3; the missing end is completed from the germline J gene. Generated by immunoSEQ multiplex PCR, the TCRdb table keeps only in-frame clones and is missing some. With tens of thousands of clones in the sample, the ten largest clones hold 12%. This specimen comes from a study of T cells in women clearing cervical HPV infection. Study context: For cases, blood was sampled a median approximately 150 days after lesion detection, interquartile range roughly 80 to 200 days. Only a few women had HLA typing results available.

The CDR3 runs 13 residues. V shed 2 bases and J shed 3 bases, with 10 bases lying between them. Germline CDR1 SQVTM, CDR2 ANQGSEA. All participants had a single incident cervical HPV16 infection, and prevalent HPV16 infections were excluded. Sequenced material: blood buffy coat. This rearrangement joins TRBV29-1 to TRBJ1-2; maybe TRBD1 (5 bases). This receptor was obtained from a woman aged 18 to 75 with a cervical HPV16 infection that either progressed to CIN3+ or cleared (not recorded which). The CDR3 bases that were read are TGCAGCGTTGAACCCACAGGTGACTATGGC. Translation: CSVEPTGDYG. The full CDR3 reads CSVEPTGDYGYTF. Together with reference TRBV29-1 and TRBJ1-2, the CDR3 gives the full variable domain: SAVISQKPSRDICQRGTSLTIQCQVDSQVTMMFWYRQQPGQSLTLIATANQGSEATYESGFVIDKFPISRPNLTFSTLTVSNMSPEDSSIYLCSVEPTGDYGYTFGSGTRLTVV.